This T cell receptor gamma chain was captured in a study of human gamma delta and Vdelta1 T cells. Sample share makes this clone medium-sized. TCRdb called clones from the PCR reads again using CATT. The sample has a few thousand gamma-chain clones; roughly 5.2% are singletons. The V gene's germline CDR1 is VINAFY and CDR2 YDVSNSKD. The trim removed 2 bases at V and 9 bases at J, leaving 7 bases unmatched. The CDR3 consists of 12 residues. The V gene is TRGV5, the J gene TRGJ1 or TRGJ2. The sequence came from a human donor in good health. The sequenced sample consisted of naive CD27+ Vdelta1 gamma-delta T cells from blood. The CDR3 DNA follows: TGTGCCACCTGGGACAAACTTTCTAAGAAACTCTTT. Translated: CATWDKLSKKLF.